The entry below gives a single T cell receptor (beta chain) sequence along with its context. Its antigen is unknown. The data were taken from a study of blood T cells in healthy people across ages. General study findings and limits: More naive CD4+ cells and higher diversity marked long-lived donors relative to aged donors.

Sample-barcoded 5' priming and a J-beta primer mix drove a second PCR of about 6 to 12 cycles. All samples gave at least 2.5 million CDR3-containing paired-end reads. One entry per CDR3 protein results from TCRdb running MiXCR on the 5' RACE reads. The sample lists 590,000 or so distinct CDR3 sequences, approximately 30% seen once, with 15% to 17% in the top ten. The sequenced sample was blood. The clonotype was recovered from a woman older than 75 in good health.

The CDR3 region is CASSVLGPTYEQYF. As DNA, the CDR3 is TGCGCCAGCAGCGTGTTGGGACCAACCTACGAGCAGTACTTC. The V call is TRBV5-1, the J call TRBJ2-7; TRBD1 or TRBD2 may be the D gene (5 bases each). The germline gives CDR1 SGHRS, CDR2 YFSETQ. The V end was cut by 4 bases, the J end by 2 bases, with 13 bases between. The CDR3 contains 14 residues.